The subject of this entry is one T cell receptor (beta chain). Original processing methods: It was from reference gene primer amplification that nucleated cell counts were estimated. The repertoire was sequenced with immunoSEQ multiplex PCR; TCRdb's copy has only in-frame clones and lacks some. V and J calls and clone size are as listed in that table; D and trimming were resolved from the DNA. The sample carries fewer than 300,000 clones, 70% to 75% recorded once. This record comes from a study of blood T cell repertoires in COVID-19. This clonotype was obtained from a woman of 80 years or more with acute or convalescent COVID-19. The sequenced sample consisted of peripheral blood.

CDR3 in amino acids: CASSLGQNYGYTF. In DNA, the CDR3 is TGTGCCAGCAGTTTAGGTCAGAACTATGGCTACACCTTC. The genes are TRBV27 and TRBJ1-2; D is unclear. The CDR3 extends over 13 amino acids. Germline assignment: CDR1 MNHEY and CDR2 SMNVEV (reference sequence). With 2 bases removed from V and 2 bases from J, the gap between germline ends came to 6 bases.